This T cell receptor (beta chain) originates from a study of cytomegalovirus exposure and HLA in healthy donors. For this clone: Its antigen is currently unknown.

Study-wide results and limits: Cytomegalovirus association was assigned to more than 150 TCR beta chains.

The CDR3 is 15 residues long. In germline, CDR1 is SGDLS, CDR2 YYNGEE. Trimming took 4 bases from V and 6 from J; bases not matched to a gene: 12. The PCR made use of 60 Vbeta and 13 Jbeta primers. Some clones are missing from TCRdb's copy, which holds only in-frame ones; the method was immunoSEQ multiplex PCR. The table has 160,000 or so clones, 80% seen once. Source material: PBMCs. This clonotype originated in a man aged 25 to 40 in good health and CMV-seronegative. The V and J genes are TRBV9 and TRBJ2-7; 8 nucleotides line up with TRBD2. CDR3 sequence reads: CASSPESGRGAEQYF. The CDR3 nucleotides are TGTGCCAGCAGCCCCGAAAGCGGGAGAGGCGCCGAGCAGTACTTC.